The T cell receptor (beta chain) described here comes from a study of control samples from healthy donors and cancer patients. Only in-frame clones appear in the TCRdb table, and some are missing; sequencing was by immunoSEQ multiplex PCR. This sample has some 97,000 clones; roughly 87% occur once, and the top ten carry more than 15%. Looked up from germline, CDR1 is SGHTS and CDR2 is YDEGEE. This CDR3 region has 14 residues. Trimming removed 4 bases from V and 4 bases from J, with 12 bases in between. The sequenced sample was blood. This receptor was identified in a woman between 50 and 59 years old in good health. The chain joins TRBV5-8 to TRBJ2-1; D is uncertain. CDR3 sequence: CASSIQTTYNEQFF. CDR3 in DNA: TGTGCCAGCAGCATACAGACCACATACAATGAGCAGTTCTTC. Full variable domain (rest looked up from reference TRBV5-8 and TRBJ2-1): EAGVTQSPTHLIKTRGQQATLRCSPISGHTSVYWYQQALGLGLQFLLWYDEGEERNRGNFPPRFSGRQFPNYSSELNVNALELEDSALYLCASSIQTTYNEQFFGPGTRLTVL.